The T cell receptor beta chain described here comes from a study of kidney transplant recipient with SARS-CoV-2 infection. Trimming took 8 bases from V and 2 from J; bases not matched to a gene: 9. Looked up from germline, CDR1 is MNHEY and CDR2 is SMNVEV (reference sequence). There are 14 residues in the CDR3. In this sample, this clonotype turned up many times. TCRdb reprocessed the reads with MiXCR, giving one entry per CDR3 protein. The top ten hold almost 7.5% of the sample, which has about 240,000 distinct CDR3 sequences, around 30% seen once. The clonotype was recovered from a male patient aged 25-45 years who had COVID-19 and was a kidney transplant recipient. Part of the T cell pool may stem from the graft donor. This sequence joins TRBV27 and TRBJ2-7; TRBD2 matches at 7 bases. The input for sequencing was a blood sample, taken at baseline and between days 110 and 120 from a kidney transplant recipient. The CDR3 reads CASASTAGAYEQYF. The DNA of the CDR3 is TGTGCCAGCGCATCAACGGCGGGGGCCTACGAGCAGTACTTC.